These 21 T cell receptor beta chains were all obtained from the same sample, sequenced in a study of PD-L1 blockade in urothelial cancer. Time point described: peripheral blood 6 weeks after treatment start. Libraries were prepared by immunoSEQ multiplex PCR; TCRdb keeps only in-frame clonotypes and omits some of them. Of some 31,000 clones listed, 80% to 90% were seen once; the top ten hold approximately 3%. The source material was PBMCs, sampled around atezolizumab (anti-PD-L1) treatment. The receptors originated from a man aged 65-85 years with urothelial cancer.

The CDR3 bases are TGTGCCAGCAGCAACCCCACAGGGGGCAATGAGCAGTTCTTC. Translation gives CASSNPTGGNEQFF. The chain employs TRBV7-9 and TRBJ2-1; TRBD1 agrees at 8 bases. CDR3 length: 14 amino acids. Germline V gives CDR1 SEHNR, CDR2 FQNEAQ (reference sequence). J was trimmed by 6 bases and V by 5 bases; bases with no gene match: 6. The whole variable domain, remainder taken from reference TRBV7-9 and TRBJ2-1, is DTGVSQNPRHKITKRGQNVTFRCDPISEHNRLYWYRQTLGQGPEFLTYFQNEAQLEKSRLLSDRFSAERPKGSFSTLEIQRTEQGDSAMYLCASSNPTGGNEQFFGPGTRLTVL.

This rearrangement joins TRBV15 to TRBJ1-5, with 7 positions matching TRBD1. From germline, CDR1 is LNHNV and CDR2 YYDKDF (reference sequence). The CDR3 runs 15 residues. J lost 1 base, V lost 4 bases, and 4 bases had no gene match. The CDR3: CATSTGTVSNQPQHF. The CDR3 nucleotides are TGTGCCACCAGCACGGGGACAGTGAGCAATCAGCCCCAGCATTTT. The complete variable domain, with remaining parts taken from reference TRBV15 and TRBJ1-5, reads DAMVIQNPRYQVTQFGKPVTLSCSQTLNHNVMYWYQQKSSQAPKLLFHYYDKDFNNEADTPDNFQSRRPNTSFCFLDIRSPGLGDTAMYLCATSTGTVSNQPQHFGDGTRLSIL.

The table lists this clone with a count of one. This sequence joins TRBV6-1 and TRBJ2-3, with D hard to call. CDR1 MNHNS and CDR2 SASEGT come from the germline V gene. V dropped 2 bases and J dropped 0 bases, with 12 bases sitting between them. The CDR3 is 16 residues long. CDR3 in amino acids: CASSEFGGTSTDTQYF. CDR3 in DNA: TGTGCCAGCAGTGAATTCGGTGGTACTAGCACAGATACGCAGTATTTT.

The CDR3 sequence is CASSLDSNSYNEQFF. The CDR3 DNA reads as TGTGCCAGCAGCTTAGACTCGAACTCCTACAATGAGCAGTTCTTC. The chain recombines TRBV7-2 with TRBJ2-1; D remains ambiguous. CDR1 and CDR2 from the germline V gene are SGHTA and FQGNSA. The CDR3 totals 15 residues. Trimming shortened V by 1 base and J by 0 bases, and 7 bases separated the two germline ends.

V and J are TRBV2 and TRBJ1-3; the D gene is possibly TRBD1 (6 bases). CDR1 is SNHLY and CDR2 is FYNNEI in the germline V gene. The CDR3 has 13 amino acids. V was trimmed by 8 bases and J by 3 bases, leaving 11 bases between them. CDR3 in amino acids: CASARDNGNTIYF. The CDR3 DNA sequence: TGTGCCAGCGCCCGGGACAATGGAAACACCATATATTTT.

The gene calls are TRBV7-8 and TRBJ2-6, with unresolved D. Germline CDR1 SGHVS, CDR2 FQNEAQ. The CDR3 length is 16 residues. V was shortened by 3 bases and J by 0 bases, with 9 bases between the two germline ends. The DNA for the CDR3 is TGTGCCAGCAGCTTTGCGGTTCTCTCTGGGGCCAACGTCCTGACTTTC. Residues: CASSFAVLSGANVLTF.

This chain joins TRBV5-1 and TRBJ1-2; D remains ambiguous. V lost 4 bases to trimming and J lost 0 bases, with 7 bases between them. The length of the CDR3 is 13 residues. Per germline, CDR1 SGHRS and CDR2 YFSETQ. The CDR3 region has the DNA TGCGCCAGCAGCCGGGATGCTAACTATGGCTACACCTTC. Translating gives CASSRDANYGYTF. Full variable domain (missing parts from reference TRBV5-1 and TRBJ1-2): KAGVTQTPRYLIKTRGQQVTLSCSPISGHRSVSWYQQTPGQGLQFLFEYFSETQRNKGNFPGRFSGRQFSNSRSEMNVSTLELGDSALYLCASSRDANYGYTFGSGTRLTVV.

This clone was recorded only once. The gene calls are TRBV28 and TRBJ1-2, with 8 positions matching TRBD1. The CDR3 is 14 residues long. Unmatched junction bases numbered 13, after V lost 8 bases and J lost 8 bases. Germline assignment: CDR1 MDHEN and CDR2 SYDVKM. In DNA, the CDR3 is TGTGCCAGCGCCCAGGGGGCGCTACGGGTAGGCTACACCTTC. As protein: CASAQGALRVGYTF.

The chain is built from TRBV2 and TRBJ2-2; 10 bases agree with TRBD2. CDR1 is SNHLY, CDR2 FYNNEI, per germline. The CDR3 consists of 16 residues. The V segment lost 1 base and the J segment 7 bases; nucleotides outside the gene matches: 6. The DNA of the CDR3 is TGTGCCAGCAGTGAAGTTACTAGCGGGGCGGGCGGGGAGCTGTTTTTT. Its protein is CASSEVTSGAGGELFF.

The chain joins TRBV2 to TRBJ2-5; 8 bases align to TRBD2. Germline V gene lookup returns CDR1 SNHLY and CDR2 FYNNEI. With 7 bases clipped from V and 3 bases from J, the junction kept 10 bases outside the gene matches. The CDR3 totals 15 residues. The CDR3 DNA sequence: TGTGCCAGCAATTTCGGGGGGGCCACCGAAGAGACCCAGTACTTC. Protein sequence: CASNFGGATEETQYF.

The chain employs TRBV2 and TRBJ2-2; 11 nucleotides match TRBD2. The CDR3 sequence is 16 residues long. J gave up 3 bases and V 3 bases, and 3 bases lay outside the gene matches. Germline CDR1 and CDR2: SNHLY and FYNNEI. CDR3 coding DNA: TGTGCCAGCAGTGACATAGCGGGAGGGTACACCGGGGAGCTGTTTTTT. This codes for CASSDIAGGYTGELFF.

The chain joins TRBV4-2 to TRBJ1-2; D is uncertain. V shed 0 bases and J shed 10 bases, with 12 bases lying between them. Germline CDR1 reads LGHNA; CDR2 reads YNFKEQ. The length of the CDR3 is 13 residues. Here the CDR3 reads CASSQDITAAYTF. As DNA, the CDR3 is TGTGCCAGCAGCCAAGATATCACAGCCGCCTACACCTTC.

V gene TRBV7-2 combines with J gene TRBJ2-5, with D possibly being TRBD1 (5 bases). V gave up 5 bases and J gave up 9 bases, with 22 bases separating them. Germline assignment: CDR1 SGHTA and CDR2 FQGNSA. The CDR3 consists of 15 residues. CDR3 residues: CASSPPPKGPRAQYF. The DNA for the CDR3 is TGTGCCAGCAGCCCACCACCAAAGGGGCCAAGGGCCCAGTACTTC. Combining the CDR3 with reference TRBV7-2 and TRBJ2-5 gives the whole variable domain GAGVSQSPSNKVTEKGKDVELRCDPISGHTALYWYRQSLGQGLEFLIYFQGNSAPDKSGLPSDRFSAERTGGSVSTLTIQRTQQEDSAVYLCASSPPPKGPRAQYFGPGTRLLVL.

This rearrangement joins TRBV7-9 to TRBJ1-1; no firm D call. Trimming pared 5 bases from V and 1 base from J, leaving 17 bases between. The CDR3 is made up of 16 amino acids. Per the germline V gene, CDR1 is SEHNR and CDR2 is FQNEAQ (reference sequence). In nucleotides, the CDR3 is TGTGCCAGCAGCCCTCAGGCCGGCAGAGCGAACACTGAAGCTTTCTTT. This encodes CASSPQAGRANTEAFF.

This clone was picked up a small number of times. This chain uses TRBV10-3 with TRBJ2-1, with 9 bases matching TRBD2. CDR3 length: 16 amino acids. With 7 bases clipped from V and 11 bases from J, the junction kept 18 bases outside the gene matches. From germline, CDR1 is ENHRY and CDR2 SYGVKD. The CDR3 coding sequence is TGTGCCATCACCTTTAGCGGGGGAGTAACACTCGGAAAGCAGTTCTTC. It yields the protein CAITFSGGVTLGKQFF.

DNA for the CDR3: TGTGCCAGCAGCCTACTGGCGGGGGATTCCTCCTACGAGCAGTACTTC. Its translation: CASSLLAGDSSYEQYF. The chain links TRBV7-2 to TRBJ2-7, with 7 positions matching TRBD2. Germline assignment: CDR1 SGHTA and CDR2 FQGNSA. V lost 5 bases, J lost 0 bases, and 10 bases stayed unmatched. This CDR3 has 16 amino acids.

The rearrangement joins TRBV5-1 to TRBJ2-3, with D unresolved. V lost 1 base, J lost 7 bases, and 13 bases lay in between. Germline V gene sequence: CDR1 SGHRS, CDR2 YFSETQ. There are 14 residues in the CDR3. This CDR3 reads CASSLSGSYHTQYF. The DNA of the CDR3 is TGCGCCAGCAGCTTGAGTGGTAGCTACCATACGCAGTATTTT.

The chain joins TRBV29-1 to TRBJ2-1, with 7 bases identical to TRBD2. Germline lookup yields CDR1 SQVTM and CDR2 ANQGSEA. The CDR3 is made up of 15 amino acids. The ends lost 7 bases at V and 0 bases at J; junction bases unmatched: 9. The CDR3 sequence: CSEALADLSYNEQFF. The CDR3 DNA reads as TGCAGCGAGGCCCTAGCGGATCTCTCCTACAATGAGCAGTTCTTC.

The V gene is TRBV6-1, the J gene TRBJ2-5, with 8 bases fitting TRBD2. The J segment lost 1 base and the V segment lost 6 bases, leaving 4 bases of the junction unmatched. The CDR3 is 14 amino acids. CDR1 and CDR2 from the germline V gene are MNHNS and SASEGT. CDR3 sequence reads: CASSTSGTQETQYF. In DNA form, the CDR3 reads TGTGCCAGCAGCACTAGCGGAACCCAAGAGACCCAGTACTTC.

The gene calls are TRBV6-5 and TRBJ2-7, with TRBD2 matching 11 bases. The CDR3 has 15 residues. J lost 2 bases, V lost 0 bases, and 0 bases had no gene match. Germline-derived CDR1 and CDR2 are MNHEY and SVGAGI. The CDR3 coding sequence is TGTGCCAGCAGTTACTCTAGCGGGAGGGCCTACGAGCAGTACTTC. Translated, it gives CASSYSSGRAYEQYF.

The V call is TRBV2, the J call TRBJ2-2; a possible D gene is TRBD2 (7 bases). Trimming pared 6 bases from V and 1 base from J, leaving 12 bases between. There are 15 residues in the CDR3. CDR1 and CDR2 (germline): SNHLY, FYNNEI. The CDR3 DNA reads TGTGCCAGCAGAGAGGGGGGGCTGAACACCGGGGAGCTGTTTTTT. Its translation is CASREGGLNTGELFF.